This T cell receptor beta chain was recovered during a study of monozygotic twins with inflammatory bowel disease. Remarks on this clonotype: Antigen: not known.

General study points: IBD patients share fewer clonotypes with other people than healthy twins do, especially with disease activity. Among the T cells, different subtypes could not be distinguished. The analysis yielded no support for one strong signal or clonotype associated with IBD.

The CDR3 spans 13 residues. Germline V gene lookup returns CDR1 SGHTA and CDR2 FQGTGA. TCRdb reprocessed the 5' RACE reads, keeping one entry per CDR3 protein, no DNA. Its table records approximately 160,000 distinct CDR3 sequences. The clonotype comes from a human donor with ulcerative colitis or Crohn's disease, or a healthy co-twin of an affected twin (not recorded which). The rearrangement uses TRBV7-3 and TRBJ1-1; the TCRdb call, TRBD1, lacks DNA for checking. The sample taken for sequencing was blood. This CDR3 is CASSLYRVTEAFF. The full variable domain, with the rest looked up from reference TRBV7-3 and TRBJ1-1, is GAGVSQTPSNKVTEKGKYVELRCDPISGHTALYWYRQSLGQGPEFLIYFQGTGAADDSGLPNDRFFAVRPEGSVSTLKIQRTERGDSAVYLCASSLYRVTEAFFGQGTRLTVV.